The next 32 T cell receptor beta chains were all read from a single sample in a study of technical replicates of blood from a handful of donors. The data were produced by immunoSEQ multiplex PCR, yet TCRdb's version contains in-frame clones alone and is incomplete. Found here are some 80,000 clones, 95% to 97% of them singletons; the top ten hold 0.29%. The sequencing sample was made of T cells isolated from PBMCs. These receptors came from a human donor in good health.

This clone was picked up one time. This chain uses TRBV11-2 with TRBJ2-7; possibly TRBD2 for D (5 bases). V was shortened by 5 bases and J by 2 bases, with 13 bases between the two germline ends. The germline gives CDR1 SGHAT, CDR2 FQNNGV. The CDR3 sequence is 14 residues long. The CDR3 nucleotides are TGTGCCAGCAGCGCTTCGGGATTTCCCTACGAGCAGTACTTC. This gives the protein CASSASGFPYEQYF.

The V gene is TRBV11-1, the J gene TRBJ2-1; 10 positions match TRBD1. Germline CDR1 is SGHAT and CDR2 is FQDESV (reference sequence). The CDR3 length is 16 residues. With V trimmed by 8 bases and J by 8 bases, 15 bases remained unmatched. Written as DNA, the CDR3 is TGTGCCAGCTCCAACCCCATGGGACAGGGGATGTATGAGCAGTTCTTC. Translated: CASSNPMGQGMYEQFF.

The chain links TRBV7-9 to TRBJ2-7; tentatively, D is TRBD2 (6 bases). Germline V gives CDR1 SEHNR, CDR2 FQNEAQ (reference sequence). The V end was cut by 4 bases, the J end by 3 bases, with 16 bases between. The CDR3 extends over 15 amino acids. The CDR3 DNA follows: TGTGCCAGCAGCTCCGGGACTTCCAGGGTCTACGAGCAGTACTTC. It encodes CASSSGTSRVYEQYF.

A single count supports this clone. The rearrangement links TRBV30 to TRBJ2-3, with unresolved D. Germline loops: CDR1 GTSNPN, CDR2 SVGIG (reference sequence). The CDR3 covers 10 residues. The ends were cut back, 5 bases at V and 5 bases at J, with 5 bases in the middle. This CDR3 is CAWSRDTQYF. CDR3 DNA sequence: TGTGCCTGGTCGCGAGATACGCAGTATTTT. The variable domain in full, with the rest retrieved from reference TRBV30 and TRBJ2-3, is SQTIHQWPATLVQPVGSPLSLECTVEGTSNPNLYWYRQAAGRGLQLLFYSVGIGQISSEVPQNLSASRPQDRQFILSSKKLLLSDSGFYLCAWSRDTQYFGPGTRLTVL.

The rearrangement links TRBV27 to TRBJ2-5; no definite D call. Trimming cost V 4 bases and J 1 base, with 19 bases left between them. The germline V gene encodes CDR1 MNHEY and CDR2 SMNVEV (reference sequence). The length of the CDR3 is 17 residues. The CDR3 nucleotides read TGTGCCAGCAGTTCAATCTTTGGCCCATCCCCCCAAGAGACCCAGTACTTC. Amino acids: CASSSIFGPSPQETQYF.

V is TRBV28 and J is TRBJ1-1; 7 bases match TRBD1. Germline-derived CDR1 and CDR2 are MDHEN and SYDVKM. V dropped 6 bases and J dropped 0; count of bases not matched to a gene: 7. The CDR3 is made up of 15 amino acids. The CDR3 protein is CASRTDRTMNTEAFF. The CDR3 DNA reads as TGTGCCAGCAGAACGGACAGGACAATGAACACTGAAGCTTTCTTT. The variable domain in full, with the rest retrieved from reference TRBV28 and TRBJ1-1, is DVKVTQSSRYLVKRTGEKVFLECVQDMDHENMFWYRQDPGLGLRLIYFSYDVKMKEKGDIPEGYSVSREKKERFSLILESASTNQTSMYLCASRTDRTMNTEAFFGQGTRLTVV.

V and J are TRBV11-3 and TRBJ2-2; possible D gene TRBD1, 6 bases. Per the germline V gene, CDR1 is SGHNT and CDR2 is YENEEA. V lost 1 base and J lost 4, with 10 bases in between. The CDR3 length is 15 residues. The CDR3 loop is CASSLGAGVTGELFF. CDR3 bases: TGTGCCAGCAGCTTAGGGGCAGGGGTCACCGGGGAGCTGTTTTTT.

V usage is TRBV25-1 and J usage is TRBJ2-7; TRBD2 agrees at 8 bases. The germline V gene encodes CDR1 MGHDK and CDR2 SYGVNS. CDR3 length: 14 residues. The junction had 3 bases not matched to a gene; V was cut back by 0 bases and J by 5 bases. The CDR3 nucleotides read TGTGCCAGCAGTGAATACGGGACTAGGGACGAGCAGTACTTC. This gives the protein CASSEYGTRDEQYF.

The CDR3 nucleotides read TGTGCCAGCAGCCAGGACAGGCCTCCGCTCGGGGAGCAGTACTTC. As protein: CASSQDRPPLGEQYF. J is TRBJ2-7 and V is TRBV7-2, with TRBD1 matching over 7 bases. V shed 5 bases, J shed 7 bases, and the junction held 14 bases outside the gene matches. The CDR3 is made up of 15 amino acids. CDR1 and CDR2 (germline): SGHTA, FQGNSA.

The chain has TRBV6-5 and TRBJ1-1; D ambiguous. The ends were cut back, 0 bases at V and 1 base at J, with 6 bases in the middle. This CDR3 is 14 amino acids long. The germline CDR1 and CDR2 sequences are MNHEY and SVGAGI. CDR3 protein: CASSYSYRNTEAFF. The CDR3 DNA reads as TGTGCCAGCAGTTACTCGTACAGGAACACTGAAGCTTTCTTT.

Here the CDR3 DNA reads TGTGCCAGCAGTTTATTTGTTCCAGGTAATCAGCCCCAGCATTTT. Its protein is CASSLFVPGNQPQHF. The chain couples TRBV27 to TRBJ1-5, with no clear D. Germline CDR1 and CDR2: MNHEY and SMNVEV (reference sequence). Trimming removed 1 base from V and 4 bases from J, with 11 bases in between. The CDR3 spans 15 residues.

This clone was detected only once. In DNA form, the CDR3 reads TGTGCCAGCAGGGGACAGTCTAACTATGGCTACACCTTC. This encodes CASRGQSNYGYTF. The rearrangement joins TRBV2 to TRBJ1-2, with 7 bases fitting TRBD1. The V gene end was trimmed by 6 bases and the J gene end by 0 bases; junction bases not matched to a gene: 1. The CDR3 has 13 amino acids. Germline V gene data show CDR1 as SNHLY and CDR2 as FYNNEI.

The CDR3 DNA follows: TGTGCCAGTAGTATCTGGGGGGGCGGCAACACTGAAGCTTTCTTT. Translated: CASSIWGGGNTEAFF. The J gene is TRBJ1-1, the V gene TRBV19, with D perhaps TRBD1 (6 bases). Looked up from germline, CDR1 is LNHDA and CDR2 is SQIVND (reference sequence). Between the trimmed V and J ends, which lost 3 bases and 2 bases, there was a span of 13 bases. This CDR3 comprises 15 residues.

V usage is TRBV9 and J usage is TRBJ2-1; 8 positions match TRBD1. In germline, CDR1 is SGDLS, CDR2 YYNGEE. The CDR3 contains 14 residues. The V and J ends lost 4 bases and 9 bases, in that order; junction bases with no gene match: 9. The CDR3 DNA reads TGTGCCAGCAGCCCCGGGACAGGCCTAAGTGAGCAGTTCTTC. Its translation: CASSPGTGLSEQFF.

This chain joins TRBV7-2 and TRBJ1-5, with 8 bases identical to TRBD1. The CDR3 has 13 amino acids. The germline V gene has CDR1 SGHTA and CDR2 FQGNSA. Losses at the gene ends were 5 bases for V and 6 bases for J; bases not matched to a gene: 3. The CDR3 DNA reads TGTGCCAGCAGCCGGACAGGGATTCAGCCCCAGCATTTT. Protein: CASSRTGIQPQHF.

The V call is TRBV7-9, the J call TRBJ1-2; D is perhaps TRBD1 (6 bases). CDR3 length: 14 amino acids. Deletions cut 3 bases from V and 3 bases from J, with 11 bases between. Germline V CDR1 and CDR2: SEHNR, FQNEAQ (reference sequence). CDR3 nucleotides: TGTGCCAGCAGCTTGCACCAGGGGTACTATGGCTACACCTTC. Its protein product is CASSLHQGYYGYTF.

V gene TRBV9 combines with J gene TRBJ1-1; D perhaps matches TRBD1 (5 bases). Germline V lookup: CDR1 SGDLS, CDR2 YYNGEE. With 4 bases removed from V and 3 bases from J, the gap between germline ends came to 19 bases. The CDR3 sequence is 16 residues long. The DNA for the CDR3 is TGTGCCAGCAGCCCGCTATTGGGTTGGGGCCACACTGAAGCTTTCTTT. It specifies CASSPLLGWGHTEAFF.

The V and J genes are TRBV27 and TRBJ2-5; weak D call: TRBD1 (5 bases). V lost 8 bases, J lost 7 bases, and 11 bases lay in between. Germline CDR1 MNHEY, CDR2 SMNVEV (reference sequence). CDR3 length equals 11 residues. CDR3 sequence (DNA): TGTGCCAGCTCCCAGCAGGGGACCCAGTACTTC. Its translation: CASSQQGTQYF.

The rearrangement links TRBV25-1 to TRBJ2-5; TRBD2 is a possible D gene (6 bases). Trimming left V 5 bases short and J 2 bases short, with 15 bases between. The CDR3 totals 15 residues. The germline V gene has CDR1 MGHDK and CDR2 SYGVNS. The DNA of the CDR3 is TGTGCCAGCAGTTTTCCGGGGGTTCCACAAGAGACCCAGTACTTC. This encodes CASSFPGVPQETQYF. Full variable domain (remainder filled in from reference TRBV25-1 and TRBJ2-5): EADIYQTPRYLVIGTGKKITLECSQTMGHDKMYWYQQDPGMELHLIHYSYGVNSTEKGDLSSESTVSRIRTEHFPLTLESARPSHTSQYLCASSFPGVPQETQYFGPGTRLLVL.

The chain links TRBV4-2 to TRBJ1-1; D is perhaps TRBD1 (6 bases). This CDR3 is built from 18 residues. Germline V gene lookup returns CDR1 LGHNA and CDR2 YNFKEQ. V lost 4 bases, J lost 0 bases, and 21 bases lay in between. The CDR3 spells CASSRNAGTGGMNTEAFF. CDR3 bases: TGTGCCAGCAGCCGCAATGCGGGGACGGGGGGCATGAACACTGAAGCTTTCTTT.

CDR3 residues: CASSELGGQETQYF. CDR3 DNA: TGTGCCAGCAGTGAATTGGGGGGCCAAGAGACCCAGTACTTC. The chain combines TRBV25-1 with TRBJ2-5; TRBD2 is a possible D gene (6 bases). The germline V gene encodes CDR1 MGHDK and CDR2 SYGVNS. V lost 1 base, J lost 1 base, and 7 bases lay in between. The CDR3 extends over 14 amino acids.

The gene calls are TRBV10-3 and TRBJ2-3, with 7 nucleotides matching TRBD2. CDR3 length: 15 residues. V was pared by 2 bases and J by 1 base, with 3 bases of the junction left unmatched. The germline gives CDR1 ENHRY, CDR2 SYGVKD. CDR3 in amino acids: CAISEQTSGTDTQYF. The CDR3 coding sequence is TGTGCCATCAGTGAGCAAACTAGCGGCACAGATACGCAGTATTTT.

This clone was recorded only once. The chain links TRBV7-2 to TRBJ2-1; the match to TRBD1 covers 9 bases. In germline, CDR1 is SGHTA, CDR2 FQGNSA. V shed 3 bases, J shed 9 bases, and the junction held 9 bases outside the gene matches. This CDR3 contains 15 residues. This CDR3 reads CASSLSGQGRSEQFF. In DNA, the CDR3 is TGTGCCAGCAGCTTGTCGGGACAGGGACGTAGTGAGCAGTTCTTC.

This sequence joins TRBV6-4 and TRBJ2-1; TRBD2 aligns across 10 bases. The V gene's germline CDR1 is MRHNA and CDR2 SNTAGT. The CDR3 totals 14 residues. V shed 6 bases and J 7 bases; nucleotides not matched to a gene: 6. CDR3 protein: CASSLAGVGNEQFF. The CDR3, as DNA: TGTGCCAGCAGCCTAGCGGGAGTGGGTAATGAGCAGTTCTTC.

V usage is TRBV29-1 and J usage is TRBJ2-5; no clear D. This CDR3 comprises 12 residues. Trimming stripped 7 bases from V and 4 bases from J, with 13 bases between. From germline, CDR1 is SQVTM and CDR2 ANQGSEA. CDR3 in amino acids: CSGTESRETQYF. The CDR3 nucleotides are TGCAGCGGCACTGAAAGTAGAGAGACCCAGTACTTC.

The CDR3 spells CAWSVLGSGNEQFF. The DNA of the CDR3 is TGTGCCTGGAGTGTACTGGGGAGCGGCAATGAGCAGTTCTTC. This chain joins TRBV30 and TRBJ2-1, with D possibly being TRBD2 (5 bases). The CDR3 runs 14 residues. The germline V gene has CDR1 GTSNPN and CDR2 SVGIG (reference sequence). With 0 bases removed from V and 6 bases from J, the gap between germline ends came to 12 bases.

This chain connects TRBV6-5 to TRBJ2-7, with D maybe TRBD2 (6 bases). Germline V gene sequence: CDR1 MNHEY, CDR2 SVGAGI. Trimming stripped 4 bases from V and 0 bases from J, with 10 bases between. CDR3 length: 14 amino acids. As DNA, the CDR3 is TGTGCCAGCAGTTTAGCCGGGAGCTCCTACGAGCAGTACTTC. It translates to CASSLAGSSYEQYF.

This chain links TRBV9 with TRBJ2-3, with 9 positions matching TRBD2. The trim removed 3 bases at V and 3 bases at J, leaving 5 bases unmatched. Germline V CDR1 and CDR2: SGDLS, YYNGEE. The CDR3 has 15 amino acids. CDR3 in DNA: TGTGCCAGCAGCGCTAGCGGGACTTGGACAGATACGCAGTATTTT. It encodes CASSASGTWTDTQYF.

This chain links TRBV7-2 with TRBJ2-7, with TRBD2 matching over 10 bases. V shed 4 bases and J 0 bases; nucleotides not matched to a gene: 3. This CDR3 contains 15 residues. Germline CDR1 and CDR2: SGHTA and FQGNSA. CDR3 DNA sequence: TGTGCCAGCAGCTCGACTAGCGGGTCCTCCTACGAGCAGTACTTC. Its translation: CASSSTSGSSYEQYF.

This clone was seen a single time. The chain has TRBV5-6 and TRBJ2-5; 8 nucleotides align to TRBD2. The ends lost 2 bases at V and 4 bases at J; junction bases unmatched: 4. The CDR3 extends over 14 amino acids. In germline, CDR1 is SGHDT, CDR2 YYEEEE. DNA for the CDR3: TGTGCCAGCAGCTTCTGGGCGGGGGGAGAGACCCAGTACTTC. Encoded protein: CASSFWAGGETQYF.

CDR3 protein: CASTNARTTTEAFF. The CDR3 region has the DNA TGTGCCAGCACCAACGCGAGGACAACCACTGAAGCTTTCTTT. The chain employs TRBV6-5 and TRBJ1-1; perhaps TRBD1 as D (5 bases). The V gene's germline CDR1 is MNHEY and CDR2 SVGAGI. The CDR3 loop spans 14 amino acids. V dropped 7 bases and J dropped 4 bases, with 16 bases sitting between them.

This rearrangement joins TRBV19 to TRBJ1-1; tentative D call: TRBD1 (5 bases). V was cut by 3 bases and J by 9 bases, with 11 bases left in between. The CDR3 is 12 residues long. The germline gives CDR1 LNHDA, CDR2 SQIVND (reference sequence). The CDR3 DNA follows: TGTGCCAGTAGTATCGTCGGGGGGAAAGCTTTCTTT. Translated, it gives CASSIVGGKAFF. Looking up the rest from reference TRBV19 and TRBJ1-1 gives the full variable domain: DGGITQSPKYLFRKEGQNVTLSCEQNLNHDAMYWYRQDPGQGLRLIYYSQIVNDFQKGDIAEGYSVSREKKESFPLTVTSAQKNPTAFYLCASSIVGGKAFFGQGTRLTVV.